This TCR beta chain was retrieved from a study of blood T cell repertoires in COVID-19. Study summary: Donors in the United States, Italy and Spain gave samples during acute or convalescent COVID-19. Sample material is recorded as cDNA or gDNA derived from T cells, B-cell-depleted T cells, or PBMCs.

This CDR3 is built from 20 residues. Germline CDR1 MDHEN, CDR2 SYDVKM. With 2 bases removed from V and 5 bases from J, the gap between germline ends came to 30 bases. Study processing details: It was from reference gene primer amplification that nucleated cell counts were estimated. Assay: immunoSEQ multiplex PCR; the TCRdb copy retains only in-frame clones and omits some. Clone size and V and J calls were adopted from that table, with D and trimming inferred from the DNA. The sample yields about 150,000 clones, 85% to 90% seen once. This TCR was recovered from a woman between 35 and 50 years old with acute or convalescent COVID-19. The chain couples TRBV28 to TRBJ1-2; perhaps TRBD1 as D (5 bases). The specimen sequenced was peripheral blood. The CDR3 sequence: CASSLIPGSTTYLMDYGYTF. The CDR3 nucleotides are TGTGCCAGCAGTTTAATCCCAGGGTCCACAACATACCTTATGGATTATGGCTACACCTTC.